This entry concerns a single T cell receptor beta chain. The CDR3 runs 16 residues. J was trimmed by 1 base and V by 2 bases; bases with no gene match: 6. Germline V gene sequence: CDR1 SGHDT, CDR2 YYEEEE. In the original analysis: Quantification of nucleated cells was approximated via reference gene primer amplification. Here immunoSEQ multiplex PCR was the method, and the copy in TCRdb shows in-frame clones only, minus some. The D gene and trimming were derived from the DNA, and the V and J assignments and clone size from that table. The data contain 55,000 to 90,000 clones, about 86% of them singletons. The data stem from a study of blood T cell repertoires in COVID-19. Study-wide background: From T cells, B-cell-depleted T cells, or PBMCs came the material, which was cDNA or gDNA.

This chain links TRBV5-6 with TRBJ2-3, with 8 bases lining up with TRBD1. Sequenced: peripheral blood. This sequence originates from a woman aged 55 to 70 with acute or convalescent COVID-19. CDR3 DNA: TGTGCCAGCAGCTTACCTCCGGGACAGGGCACAGATACGCAGTATTTT. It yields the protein CASSLPPGQGTDTQYF.